The entry that follows covers one T cell receptor beta chain sequence. Produced via immunoSEQ multiplex PCR; TCRdb's table is partial and in-frame only. The table shows about 40,000 clones, with 90% to 95% occurring only once. This sample is part of a study of T cell changes during pregnancy in multiple sclerosis. This CDR3 spans 16 amino acids. The sequencing used CD8+ T cells from peripheral blood mononuclear cells, collected before pregnancy. This chain connects TRBV21-1 to TRBJ2-1; TRBD1 is the table's D call, not checked against the DNA. TRBV21-1 is deemed a pseudogene. This TCR came from a female donor with multiple sclerosis, enrolled in a pregnancy study. This CDR3 is CASSKEVGQRHNEQFF. The DNA for the CDR3 is TGTGCCAGCAGCAAAGAGGTAGGACAGCGGCACAATGAGCAGTTCTTC.